A selection of T cell receptor beta chains follows, all from one sample in a study of blood T cell repertoires in COVID-19. Clones were read by immunoSEQ multiplex PCR, and TCRdb kept only the in-frame ones, dropping some. There are about 270,000 clones in the sample; approximately 90% occur only once, and 2.3% lies in the top ten. What was sequenced was PBMCs or T cells enriched from blood (not recorded which). The source is a woman aged 40 to 49 with acute COVID-19. The CDR3 runs from the conserved cysteine through the conserved F or W. The order of the fields is V gene, J gene, D gene, clone size, CDR3 DNA, CDR3 protein. A D gene is named only where the DNA matches it firmly. Not every row has a clone size; where given, it reads once, few, many or a size class.

v_gene: TRBV2
j_gene: TRBJ1-2
d_gene: -
abundance: few
CDR3nt: TGTGCCAGCAGGACCCCTTCAGGGGCTAACTATGGCTACACCTTC
CDR3aa: CASRTPSGANYGYTF

v_gene: TRBV10-3
j_gene: TRBJ2-5
d_gene: TRBD2
abundance: -
CDR3nt: TGTGCCATCAGTGAGTCGGAGACTAGCGGGCCAGGGGAGACCCAGTACTTC
CDR3aa: CAISESETSGPGETQYF

v_gene: TRBV28
j_gene: TRBJ1-1
d_gene: TRBD1
abundance: -
CDR3nt: TGTGCCAGCTGGACAGGGGGAACTGAAGCTTTCTTT
CDR3aa: CASWTGGTEAFF

v_gene: TRBV6-5
j_gene: TRBJ2-7
d_gene: TRBD2
abundance: -
CDR3nt: TGTGCCAGCAGTTCTCTAGCGGGAGGGCCCTACGAGCAGTACTTC
CDR3aa: CASSSLAGGPYEQYF

v_gene: TRBV28
j_gene: TRBJ2-1
d_gene: -
abundance: -
CDR3nt: TGTGCCAGCAGCCTAGACAGGCCGGTCAGCAATGAGCAGTTCTTC
CDR3aa: CASSLDRPVSNEQFF

v_gene: TRBV3-1/TRBV3-2
j_gene: TRBJ1-4
d_gene: -
abundance: -
CDR3nt: TGTGCCAGCAGCCCCCCCGGGGCAACTAATGAAAAACTGTTTTTT
CDR3aa: CASSPPGATNEKLFF

v_gene: TRBV30
j_gene: TRBJ2-7
d_gene: -
abundance: -
CDR3nt: TGTGCCTGGAGCCCGTCTCCCTACGAGCAGTACTTC
CDR3aa: CAWSPSPYEQYF

v_gene: TRBV11-1
j_gene: TRBJ2-1
d_gene: -
abundance: -
CDR3nt: TGTGCCAGCAGCTTAGCGAGACGCGGCTCCTACAATGAGCAGTTCTTC
CDR3aa: CASSLARRGSYNEQFF

v_gene: TRBV19
j_gene: TRBJ2-5
d_gene: TRBD2
abundance: -
CDR3nt: TGTGCCAGTAGTGGGACTAGCGGGAGAGGGCCGGGTAAGACCCAGTACTTC
CDR3aa: CASSGTSGRGPGKTQYF

v_gene: TRBV20-1
j_gene: TRBJ2-4
d_gene: -
abundance: -
CDR3nt: TGCAGTGCTAGAGAGGAGGACTTC
CDR3aa: CSAREEDF

v_gene: TRBV3-1/TRBV3-2
j_gene: TRBJ2-2
d_gene: -
abundance: -
CDR3nt: TGTGCCAGCAGCCAGGACTACTACCGAGCGAACACCGGGGAGCTGTTTTTT
CDR3aa: CASSQDYYRANTGELFF

v_gene: TRBV19
j_gene: TRBJ2-7
d_gene: TRBD1
abundance: -
CDR3nt: TGTGCCAGTAGTACCGGGGACAGGGGTTACGAGCAGTACTTC
CDR3aa: CASSTGDRGYEQYF

v_gene: TRBV28
j_gene: TRBJ1-5
d_gene: -
abundance: -
CDR3nt: TGTGCCAGCAGCTCCCCTTATCAGCCCCAGCATTTT
CDR3aa: CASSSPYQPQHF

v_gene: TRBV20-1
j_gene: TRBJ1-1
d_gene: TRBD1
abundance: -
CDR3nt: TGCAGTGCTAGTAGGGGACAGACTATGAACACTGAAGCTTTCTTT
CDR3aa: CSASRGQTMNTEAFF

v_gene: TRBV9
j_gene: TRBJ2-5
d_gene: -
abundance: few
CDR3nt: TGTGCCAGCAGCGTACTCCCGGGCCAAGAGACCCAGTACTTC
CDR3aa: CASSVLPGQETQYF

v_gene: TRBV30
j_gene: TRBJ1-1
d_gene: -
abundance: -
CDR3nt: TGTGCCTGGACCTTGCACAGGAACACTGAAGCTTTCTTT
CDR3aa: CAWTLHRNTEAFF

v_gene: TRBV11-2
j_gene: TRBJ2-3
d_gene: -
abundance: -
CDR3nt: TGTGCCAGCAGCTCCCAATTGACAGGCACAGATACGCAGTATTTT
CDR3aa: CASSSQLTGTDTQYF

v_gene: TRBV18
j_gene: TRBJ2-7
d_gene: TRBD1
abundance: -
CDR3nt: TGTGCCAGCTCACTGGGGACAGGGGAGTACGAGCAGTACTTC
CDR3aa: CASSLGTGEYEQYF

v_gene: TRBV27
j_gene: TRBJ1-3
d_gene: -
abundance: -
CDR3nt: TGTGCCAGCAGGTCTTCTTCAGGGGCTGGAAACACCATATATTTT
CDR3aa: CASRSSSGAGNTIYF

v_gene: TRBV7-2
j_gene: TRBJ1-1
d_gene: -
abundance: -
CDR3nt: TGTGCCAGCAGCACACTCCGGAGGGGAGTATACACTGAAGCTTTCTTT
CDR3aa: CASSTLRRGVYTEAFF

v_gene: TRBV19
j_gene: TRBJ2-7
d_gene: TRBD1
abundance: -
CDR3nt: TGTGCCAGTAGGCCAACGGGACAGCTGTCCTACGAGCAGTACTTC
CDR3aa: CASRPTGQLSYEQYF

v_gene: TRBV7-2
j_gene: TRBJ1-2
d_gene: TRBD1
abundance: -
CDR3nt: TGTGCCAGCAGCGCGACAGGGGGCGCTAACTATGGCTACACCTTC
CDR3aa: CASSATGGANYGYTF

v_gene: TRBV11-2
j_gene: TRBJ2-5
d_gene: -
abundance: many
CDR3nt: TGTGCCAGCAGCTTTGGGGGGGGCGGTGAGACCCAGTACTTC
CDR3aa: CASSFGGGGETQYF

v_gene: TRBV7-6
j_gene: TRBJ2-1
d_gene: -
abundance: once
CDR3nt: TGTGCCAGCAGCTTAGAGGGGAATCTCCATACTGAGCAGTTCTTC
CDR3aa: CASSLEGNLHTEQFF

v_gene: TRBV7-6
j_gene: TRBJ2-5
d_gene: -
abundance: -
CDR3nt: TGTGCCAGCAGCCTTAGAGAGGGAGAGACCCAGTACTTC
CDR3aa: CASSLREGETQYF

v_gene: TRBV2
j_gene: TRBJ2-2
d_gene: -
abundance: -
CDR3nt: TGTGCCAGCAGTGGGAGCCCCCGGCCTTGGGAGCTGTTTTTT
CDR3aa: CASSGSPRPWELFF

v_gene: TRBV3-1/TRBV3-2
j_gene: TRBJ1-2
d_gene: -
abundance: -
CDR3nt: TGTGCCAGCAGCCAAGAATGGGGGGGAACTGGCTACACCTTC
CDR3aa: CASSQEWGGTGYTF

v_gene: TRBV28
j_gene: TRBJ2-7
d_gene: -
abundance: -
CDR3nt: TGTGCCAGCAGACTACAGGGCGTCCTCTCCTACGAGCAGTACTTC
CDR3aa: CASRLQGVLSYEQYF

v_gene: TRBV5-1
j_gene: TRBJ2-7
d_gene: TRBD1
abundance: few
CDR3nt: TGCGCCAGCAGCTCTCATGGGACAGGTACCTACGAGCAGTACTTC
CDR3aa: CASSSHGTGTYEQYF

v_gene: TRBV7-2
j_gene: TRBJ1-6
d_gene: -
abundance: -
CDR3nt: TGTGCCAGCAGTAGACACAGGGAGTTAGGTTCACCCCTCCACTTT
CDR3aa: CASSRHRELGSPLHF

v_gene: TRBV19
j_gene: TRBJ1-1
d_gene: -
abundance: once
CDR3nt: TGTGCCAGTATAAGCTGGACACACACTGAAGCTTTCTTT
CDR3aa: CASISWTHTEAFF

v_gene: TRBV18
j_gene: TRBJ1-4
d_gene: TRBD1
abundance: -
CDR3nt: TGTGCCAGCTCACCAAGACAGGGCATTGAAAAACTGTTTTTT
CDR3aa: CASSPRQGIEKLFF

v_gene: TRBV4-3
j_gene: TRBJ2-1
d_gene: -
abundance: -
CDR3nt: TGCGCCAGCAGCCAAGTTCGGGCGGGGGCCGACAATGAGCAGTTCTTC
CDR3aa: CASSQVRAGADNEQFF

v_gene: TRBV5-6
j_gene: TRBJ2-1
d_gene: TRBD2
abundance: -
CDR3nt: TGTGCCAGCAGCTTGGCTAGCGGGGCCTACAATGAGCAGTTCTTC
CDR3aa: CASSLASGAYNEQFF

v_gene: TRBV5-4
j_gene: TRBJ1-1
d_gene: TRBD1
abundance: -
CDR3nt: TGTGCCAGCAGCCGGGGACAGGGGGGAAACACTGAAGCTTTCTTT
CDR3aa: CASSRGQGGNTEAFF

v_gene: TRBV4-1
j_gene: TRBJ2-7
d_gene: -
abundance: once
CDR3nt: TGCGCCAGCAGCTCGGGGACATCCTACGAGCAGTACTTC
CDR3aa: CASSSGTSYEQYF

v_gene: TRBV7-2
j_gene: TRBJ2-1
d_gene: -
abundance: -
CDR3nt: TGTGCCAGCAGCCTCAGATACGATCCGGGAGCTGTTTCCTACAATGAGCAGTTCTTC
CDR3aa: CASSLRYDPGAVSYNEQFF

v_gene: TRBV3-1/TRBV3-2
j_gene: TRBJ1-1
d_gene: -
abundance: -
CDR3nt: TGTGCCAGCAGCCAAGCCAGGGGCGCCCGGGGTGGAGCTTTCTTT
CDR3aa: CASSQARGARGGAFF

v_gene: TRBV2
j_gene: TRBJ2-1
d_gene: -
abundance: -
CDR3nt: TGTGCCAGCGGGGGGGCCAGCAATGAGCAGTTCTTC
CDR3aa: CASGGASNEQFF

v_gene: TRBV28
j_gene: TRBJ1-1
d_gene: TRBD1
abundance: -
CDR3nt: TGTGCCAGCAGTCTTCCGGGACAGGGGTGGGAAGCTTTCTTT
CDR3aa: CASSLPGQGWEAFF

v_gene: TRBV18
j_gene: TRBJ2-1
d_gene: TRBD1
abundance: -
CDR3nt: TGTGCCAGCTCACCACCAGGGTCGGGACAGGGGGCCAATGAGCAGTTCTTC
CDR3aa: CASSPPGSGQGANEQFF

v_gene: TRBV24-1
j_gene: TRBJ2-2
d_gene: -
abundance: -
CDR3nt: TGTGCCACCGGGGAGGGGGGCCAAAGTTCGAACACCGGGGAGCTGTTTTTT
CDR3aa: CATGEGGQSSNTGELFF

v_gene: TRBV19
j_gene: TRBJ1-2
d_gene: TRBD1
abundance: -
CDR3nt: TGTGCCAGTAGTCCAGAGGACAGGGCGGATTTGTATGGCTACACCTTC
CDR3aa: CASSPEDRADLYGYTF

v_gene: TRBV7-9
j_gene: TRBJ2-7
d_gene: -
abundance: -
CDR3nt: TGTGCCAGCAGCTTAGCCGGTGTATCCTACGAGCAGTACTTC
CDR3aa: CASSLAGVSYEQYF

v_gene: TRBV7-3
j_gene: TRBJ2-7
d_gene: TRBD2
abundance: -
CDR3nt: TGTGCCAGCAGCTTCACCGCGGGAGCCCCCTACGAGCAGTACTTC
CDR3aa: CASSFTAGAPYEQYF